This T cell receptor (beta chain) was sequenced for a study of CD8+ T cells in alopecia areata. Whole-study results and caveats: Lesional tissue from the scalp (especially in alopecia totalis/universalis) showed higher clonality than normal scalp.

Noted treatment: oral pan-JAK inhibitor, 5-10 mg twice daily. From alopecia areata patients, lesional scalp punch biopsies and peripheral blood were collected. Sequencing templates came from extracted RNA that was reverse transcribed into cDNA. Measured with immunoSEQ multiplex PCR; TCRdb has only the in-frame clones, and not every one. The top ten hold approximately 1% of the sample, which has approximately 210,000 clones, 60% seen once. The CDR3 loop spans 15 amino acids. Germline CDR1 reads SGDLS; CDR2 reads YYNGEE. Trimming removed 0 bases from V and 4 bases from J; junction bases left unmatched: 4. With regard to this clone: The target antigen is unknown.

The sequence derives from a human donor with alopecia areata. The source was CD4+ T cells sorted from blood, collected at week 24, from a patient treated with tofacitinib. V gene TRBV9 combines with J gene TRBJ1-2, with 9 bases identical to TRBD1. The CDR3 sequence is CASSVAPDRGYGYTF. The CDR3 DNA reads as TGTGCCAGCAGCGTAGCTCCGGACAGGGGCTATGGCTACACCTTC.